This TCR beta chain was sequenced during a study of CD8 T cells in Susac syndrome. As for this clonotype: Its antigen remains unknown.

Points from the study as a whole: The CD4+ T cell repertoires in Susac syndrome were not clonally expanded.

V lost 5 bases, J lost 4 bases, and 2 bases stayed unmatched. Germline assignment: CDR1 SQVTM and CDR2 ANQGSEA. The CDR3 is 12 amino acids. RNA totalling about 0.5 to 1 ug underwent reverse transcription with random hexamers. In TCRdb, the immunoSEQ multiplex PCR reads were re-called with MiXCR into one record per CDR3 protein. The sample shows some 200,000 distinct CDR3 sequences, roughly 95% of them seen only once. This sequence originates from a human donor with Susac syndrome. Sequencing used CD4+ T cells from PBMCs. V usage is TRBV29-1 and J usage is TRBJ2-5; TRBD2 matches 9 bases. CDR3 nucleotide sequence: TGCAGCGTTAATAGCGGGGGAGAGACCCAGTACTTC. Its translation: CSVNSGGETQYF.